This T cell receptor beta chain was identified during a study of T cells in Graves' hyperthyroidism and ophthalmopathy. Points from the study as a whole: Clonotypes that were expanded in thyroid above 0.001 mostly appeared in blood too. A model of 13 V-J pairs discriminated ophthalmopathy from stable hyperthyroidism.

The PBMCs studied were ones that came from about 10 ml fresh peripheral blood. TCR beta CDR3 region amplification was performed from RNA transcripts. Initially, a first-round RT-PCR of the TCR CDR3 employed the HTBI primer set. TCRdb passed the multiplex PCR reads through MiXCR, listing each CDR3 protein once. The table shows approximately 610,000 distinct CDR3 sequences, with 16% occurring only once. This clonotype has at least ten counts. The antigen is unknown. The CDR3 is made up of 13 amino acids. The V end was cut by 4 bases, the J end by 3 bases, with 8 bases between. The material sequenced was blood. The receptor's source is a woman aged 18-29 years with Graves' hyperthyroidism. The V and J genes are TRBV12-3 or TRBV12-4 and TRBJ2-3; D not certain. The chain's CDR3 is CASSSLATDTQYF. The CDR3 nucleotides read TGTGCCAGCAGTTCCCTGGCGACAGATACGCAGTATTTT.